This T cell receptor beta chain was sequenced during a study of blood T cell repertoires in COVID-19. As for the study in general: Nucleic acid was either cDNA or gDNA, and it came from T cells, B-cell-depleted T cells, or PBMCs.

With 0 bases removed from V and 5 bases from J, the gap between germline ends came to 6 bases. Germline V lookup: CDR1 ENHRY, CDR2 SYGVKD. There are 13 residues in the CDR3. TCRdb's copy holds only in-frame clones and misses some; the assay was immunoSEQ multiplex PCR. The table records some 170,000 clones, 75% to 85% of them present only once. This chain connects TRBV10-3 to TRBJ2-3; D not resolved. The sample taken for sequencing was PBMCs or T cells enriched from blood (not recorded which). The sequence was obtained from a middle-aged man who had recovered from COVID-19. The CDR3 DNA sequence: TGTGCCATCAGTGAGTCAGGAGAAGATACGCAGTATTTT. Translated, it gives CAISESGEDTQYF.